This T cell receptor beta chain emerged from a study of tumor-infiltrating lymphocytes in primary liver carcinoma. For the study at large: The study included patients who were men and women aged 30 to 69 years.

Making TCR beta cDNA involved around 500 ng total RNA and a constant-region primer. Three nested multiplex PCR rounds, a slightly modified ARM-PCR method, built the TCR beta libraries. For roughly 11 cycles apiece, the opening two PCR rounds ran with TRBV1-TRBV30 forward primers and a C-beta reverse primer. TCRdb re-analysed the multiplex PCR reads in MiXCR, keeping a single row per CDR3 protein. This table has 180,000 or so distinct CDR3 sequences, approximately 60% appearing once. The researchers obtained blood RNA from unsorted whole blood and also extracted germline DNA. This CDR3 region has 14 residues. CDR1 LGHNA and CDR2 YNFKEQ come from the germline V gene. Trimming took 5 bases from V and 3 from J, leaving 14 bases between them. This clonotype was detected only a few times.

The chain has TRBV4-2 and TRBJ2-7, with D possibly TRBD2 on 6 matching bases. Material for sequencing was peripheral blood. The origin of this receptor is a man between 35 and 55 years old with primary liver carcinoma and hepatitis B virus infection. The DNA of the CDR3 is TGTGCCAGCAGCACCGGGACTGCAAACTACGAGCAGTACTTC. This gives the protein CASSTGTANYEQYF.